Sequencing of this T cell receptor (beta chain) was carried out in a study of T cells in Graves' hyperthyroidism and ophthalmopathy. This clonotype was seen repeatedly, ten times or more. Template material for amplifying TCR beta CDR3 regions consisted of RNA transcripts. A first-round RT-PCR of the TCR CDR3 used the HTBI primer set. Each CDR3 protein is one row after TCRdb ran MiXCR on the multiplex PCR reads. The sample has under 350,000 distinct CDR3 sequences, around a sixth seen once. Diagnosing involved the use of clinical symptoms, serum thyroxine and TRAb, thyroid ultrasound and orbital computed tomography. The germline V gene encodes CDR1 PRHDT and CDR2 FYEKMQ (reference sequence). Trimming pared 9 bases from V and 1 base from J, leaving 10 bases between. This CDR3 has 12 residues.

Sequenced: blood. The sequence came from a woman in her forties or fifties with Graves' hyperthyroidism. This chain links TRBV13 with TRBJ2-7, with D perhaps matching TRBD2 (6 bases). The DNA of the CDR3 is TGTGCCAGTGCTGGGACTTCCTACGAGCAGTACTTC. It yields the protein CASAGTSYEQYF.